The 27 T cell receptor beta chains given below trace back to one sample, sequenced in a study of type 1 regulatory T cells. Using its own MiXCR run on the reads, TCRdb lists one record per CDR3 protein. The sample holds tens of thousands of distinct CDR3 sequences, 12% seen once. Their target antigens are unknown. The sequencing input was cultured non-Tr1 T cells, either the whole culture or a sorted T cell fraction (not recorded which). Source of these receptors: a human donor in good health.

There are a few counts of this clonotype. The rearrangement joins TRBV6-1 to TRBJ1-2; D unresolved. CDR1 MNHNS and CDR2 SASEGT come from the germline V gene. Deletions cut 10 bases from V and 8 bases from J, with 17 bases between. CDR3 size: 12 residues. CDR3 amino acids: CATPKLSDGYTF. The CDR3 bases are TGTGCCACCCCTAAACTCAGCGACGGCTACACCTTC.

This clonotype was seen many times. V usage is TRBV20-1 and J usage is TRBJ2-3; TRBD2 is a possible D gene (6 bases). Germline V gene data show CDR1 as DFQATT and CDR2 as SNEGSKA (reference sequence). V lost 6 bases to trimming and J lost 2 bases, with 9 bases between them. This CDR3 region has 12 residues. CDR3 region: CSAGDSTDTQYF. In DNA form, the CDR3 reads TGCAGTGCAGGGGACTCCACAGATACGCAGTATTTT.

This clonotype was observed at least ten times. The genes are TRBV7-2 and TRBJ2-5, with 8 positions matching TRBD2. The CDR3 totals 16 residues. Germline assignment: CDR1 SGHTA and CDR2 FQGNSA. V dropped 5 bases and J dropped 5; count of bases not matched to a gene: 13. The CDR3 loop is CASSTNLAGRRETQYF. In nucleotides, the CDR3 is TGTGCCAGCAGCACCAACTTAGCGGGAAGGCGGGAGACCCAGTACTTC.

The chain employs TRBV5-1 and TRBJ2-2; 7 nucleotides align to TRBD2. V shed 4 bases and J 0 bases; nucleotides not matched to a gene: 3. Germline V lookup: CDR1 SGHRS, CDR2 YFSETQ. The length of the CDR3 is 15 residues. CDR3 coding DNA: TGCGCCAGCAGCAGGACTAGTGCGAACACCGGGGAGCTGTTTTTT. This sequence encodes CASSRTSANTGELFF.

A few counts support this clonotype. The J gene is TRBJ2-2, the V gene TRBV3-1; D uncertain. The CDR3 consists of 14 residues. The V and J ends lost 0 bases and 4 bases respectively, with 6 bases between them. Germline values: CDR1 LGHDT, CDR2 YNNKEL (reference sequence). CDR3 nucleotide sequence: TGTGCCAGCAGCCAAGAGGGTGGCACCGGGGAGCTGTTTTTT. This translates into CASSQEGGTGELFF.

This clonotype occurred many times. The gene calls are TRBV6-5 and TRBJ1-2; TRBD1 agrees at 9 bases. The CDR3 consists of 15 residues. Per the germline V gene, CDR1 is MNHEY and CDR2 is SVGAGI. With 2 bases clipped from V and 4 bases from J, the junction kept 5 bases outside the gene matches. The CDR3, as DNA: TGTGCCAGCAGTTACAAGGGACAGGGAGGCTATGGCTACACCTTC. This encodes CASSYKGQGGYGYTF.

This clonotype was counted at least ten times. The CDR3 spells CAWRSGAGGYNEQFF. CDR3 sequence (DNA): TGTGCCTGGAGATCAGGGGCGGGAGGCTACAATGAGCAGTTCTTC. The chain is built from TRBV30 and TRBJ2-1; 8 bases are shared with TRBD2. V shed 3 bases, J shed 3 bases, and the junction held 7 bases outside the gene matches. CDR3 length: 15 amino acids. Germline assignment: CDR1 GTSNPN and CDR2 SVGIG (reference sequence).

This clonotype was found many times. This chain joins TRBV5-1 and TRBJ2-1; possibly TRBD1 or TRBD2 for D (5 bases each). Germline V gene sequence: CDR1 SGHRS, CDR2 YFSETQ. The CDR3 totals 13 residues. Trimming pared 0 bases from V and 7 bases from J, leaving 8 bases between. The CDR3 reads CASSLGGANEQFF. Written as DNA, the CDR3 is TGCGCCAGCAGCTTGGGAGGGGCGAATGAGCAGTTCTTC.

In its sample, this clonotype was seen many times. The chain couples TRBV30 to TRBJ1-2, with D hard to call. The germline V gene encodes CDR1 GTSNPN and CDR2 SVGIG (reference sequence). This CDR3 is built from 13 residues. V was shortened by 0 bases and J by 0 bases, with 5 bases between the two germline ends. In DNA, the CDR3 is TGTGCCTGGAGTGTGGGTACTAACTATGGCTACACCTTC. This translates into CAWSVGTNYGYTF.

The chain combines TRBV20-1 with TRBJ1-1; D is undetermined. There are 13 residues in the CDR3. Trimming stripped 3 bases from V and 3 bases from J, with 11 bases between. Germline-derived CDR1 and CDR2 are DFQATT and SNEGSKA (reference sequence). This CDR3 reads CSASVRGHTEAFF. In nucleotides, the CDR3 is TGCAGTGCTAGCGTGAGAGGGCACACTGAAGCTTTCTTT.

In this sample, this clonotype turned up a few times. The chain has TRBV18 and TRBJ2-2, with D maybe TRBD2 (5 bases). The CDR3 has 16 amino acids. Between the trimmed V and J ends, which lost 3 bases and 0 bases, there was a span of 11 bases. Germline-derived CDR1 and CDR2 are KGHSH and LQKENI. CDR3 residues: CASSPRRETNTGELFF. CDR3 DNA: TGTGCCAGCTCACCCCGCCGGGAAACGAACACCGGGGAGCTGTTTTTT.

This clonotype is termed medium-sized. The gene calls are TRBV12-3 or TRBV12-4 and TRBJ2-2; D remains ambiguous. The V and J ends lost 4 bases and 0 bases respectively, with 9 bases between them. CDR3 length equals 15 residues. In nucleotides, the CDR3 is TGTGCCAGCAGTTCACAGCTTGCGAACACCGGGGAGCTGTTTTTT. Its translation is CASSSQLANTGELFF.

The chain has TRBV10-3 and TRBJ2-2, with a possible D match to TRBD2 (5 bases). The CDR3 is 16 residues long. Germline values: CDR1 ENHRY, CDR2 SYGVKD. Between the trimmed V and J ends, which lost 11 bases and 2 bases, there was a span of 21 bases. CDR3 DNA sequence: TGTGCCGTACGCACTCGGAGCGGAGAAAACACCGGGGAGCTGTTTTTT. It is translated as CAVRTRSGENTGELFF.

A few counts support this clonotype. This chain joins TRBV7-3 and TRBJ2-1; TRBD2 aligns across 13 bases. The CDR3 runs to 17 residues. V gave up 4 bases and J gave up 3 bases; unmatched junction bases: 6. Per germline, CDR1 SGHTA and CDR2 FQGTGA. The CDR3 DNA is TGTGCCAGCAGCTCGGGGGGGACTAGCGGGAACTACAATGAGCAGTTCTTC. Its translation is CASSSGGTSGNYNEQFF.

This clonotype occurred many times. The V call is TRBV5-1, the J call TRBJ2-5; 8 bases agree with TRBD2. CDR1 SGHRS and CDR2 YFSETQ come from the germline V gene. The CDR3 sequence is 13 residues long. The ends lost 5 bases at V and 4 bases at J; junction bases unmatched: 4. The CDR3 reads CASSGAGGETQYF. The CDR3 nucleotides read TGCGCCAGCAGTGGGGCGGGAGGAGAGACCCAGTACTTC.

This clonotype was seen a few times. The chain carries TRBV28 and TRBJ2-2, with TRBD2 identical over 8 bases. This CDR3 is built from 19 residues. Per germline, CDR1 MDHEN and CDR2 SYDVKM. The junction had 22 bases not matched to a gene; V was cut back by 8 bases and J by 5 bases. The CDR3 sequence: CASRSRGGKAGPLTGELFF. The DNA for the CDR3 is TGTGCCAGCCGGTCCCGGGGGGGAAAGGCGGGGCCGTTGACCGGGGAGCTGTTTTTT.

This clonotype was observed at least ten times. This sequence joins TRBV29-1 and TRBJ2-1; 7 bases are a match to TRBD2. J gave up 7 bases and V 3 bases, and 6 bases lay outside the gene matches. CDR1 is SQVTM, CDR2 ANQGSEA, per germline. The CDR3 runs to 13 residues. The CDR3 DNA is TGCAGCGTTGAGCGCGGGAGTTTAAATGAGCAGTTCTTC. It translates to CSVERGSLNEQFF.

This clonotype was seen more than once but under ten times. This chain connects TRBV19 to TRBJ1-2; TRBD1 might be the D (5 bases). The CDR3 is 15 amino acids. Germline V lookup: CDR1 LNHDA, CDR2 SQIVND (reference sequence). V gave up 6 bases and J gave up 4 bases, with 18 bases separating them. The CDR3 DNA is TGTGCCAGTAGGAGTCCTCGGGGGAGGCCCTATGGCTACACCTTC. Its protein is CASRSPRGRPYGYTF.

This clonotype was recorded at least ten times. The chain couples TRBV12-3 or TRBV12-4 to TRBJ2-5; TRBD1 matches 8 bases. V dropped 5 bases and J dropped 9; count of bases not matched to a gene: 8. CDR3 length equals 13 residues. CDR3 nucleotides: TGTGCCAGCAGTCCGACAGGGGAGATAGCCCAGTACTTC. The encoded protein is CASSPTGEIAQYF.

The genes are TRBV5-1 and TRBJ2-3; maybe TRBD2 (6 bases). The CDR3 has 15 residues. CDR1 and CDR2 from the germline V gene are SGHRS and YFSETQ. Trimming pared 5 bases from V and 0 bases from J, leaving 13 bases between. In nucleotides, the CDR3 is TGCGCCAGCAGTTTAAGCGGGCCTAGCACAGATACGCAGTATTTT. The encoded protein is CASSLSGPSTDTQYF.

This clonotype has a count of ten or more. The chain couples TRBV20-1 to TRBJ2-1, with TRBD2 identical over 8 bases. This CDR3 spans 12 amino acids. With 5 bases clipped from V and 13 bases from J, the junction kept 10 bases outside the gene matches. Germline assignment: CDR1 DFQATT and CDR2 SNEGSKA (reference sequence). For the CDR3, the DNA is TGCAGTGCTTTAGATCGGGGGGGTGAACAGTTCTTC. Translation gives CSALDRGGEQFF.

This clonotype was recorded at least ten times. One end of the junction fails to match germline, which may point to a read error. The chain employs TRBV15 and TRBJ1-2; possibly TRBD1 for D (5 bases). This CDR3 has 13 residues. CDR1 is LNHNV and CDR2 is YYDKDF in the germline V gene (reference sequence). The CDR3 nucleotides read TGTGCCACCAGCAGAGATCGCGGGGGGAGCGAATCCTTC. It codes for CATSRDRGGSESF.

This clonotype was recorded many times. The rearrangement uses TRBV11-1 and TRBJ2-1; D not resolved. The CDR3 has 12 amino acids. The germline gives CDR1 SGHAT, CDR2 FQDESV (reference sequence). Deletions cut 4 bases from V and 10 bases from J, with 11 bases between. The CDR3 protein is CASSSRSAEQFF. The CDR3, as DNA: TGTGCCAGCAGCTCCCGGTCGGCCGAGCAGTTCTTC.

This rearrangement joins TRBV12-3 or TRBV12-4 to TRBJ2-7, with TRBD2 as a possible D gene (6 bases). With 6 bases removed from V and 10 bases from J, the gap between germline ends came to 22 bases. CDR3 size: 14 residues. In DNA form, the CDR3 reads TGTGCCAGCAGCCGTGGGGGACTCCCCGAGGGACAGTACTTC. It yields the protein CASSRGGLPEGQYF.

This clonotype was counted only a few times. The genes are TRBV6-1 and TRBJ1-1, with 7 positions matching TRBD1. CDR3 length: 15 residues. J gave up 2 bases and V 7 bases, and 10 bases lay outside the gene matches. CDR1 is MNHNS and CDR2 is SASEGT in the germline V gene. The CDR3 spells CASTLTGKVNTEAFF. In nucleotides, the CDR3 is TGTGCCAGCACCTTGACAGGGAAGGTCAACACTGAAGCTTTCTTT.

In the case of this clonotype: One end of the junction varies from germline; a read error may be responsible. This rearrangement joins TRBV18 to TRBJ2-2, with TRBD2 matching 7 bases. Germline V gives CDR1 KGHSH, CDR2 LQKENI. This CDR3 is 16 amino acids long. The CDR3 spells CASSPSLAGPTGEPFF. As DNA, the CDR3 is TGTGCCAGCTCCCCCTCGTTAGCGGGTCCGACCGGGGAGCCGTTTTTT.

This clonotype was recorded a few times. The V and J genes are TRBV5-1 and TRBJ2-1; TRBD2 aligns across 10 bases. CDR1 SGHRS and CDR2 YFSETQ come from the germline V gene. The CDR3 runs 14 residues. J gave up 4 bases and V 7 bases, and 5 bases lay outside the gene matches. This chain's CDR3 is CASAGLAVYNEQFF. The CDR3 nucleotides are TGCGCCAGCGCCGGACTAGCGGTATACAATGAGCAGTTCTTC.